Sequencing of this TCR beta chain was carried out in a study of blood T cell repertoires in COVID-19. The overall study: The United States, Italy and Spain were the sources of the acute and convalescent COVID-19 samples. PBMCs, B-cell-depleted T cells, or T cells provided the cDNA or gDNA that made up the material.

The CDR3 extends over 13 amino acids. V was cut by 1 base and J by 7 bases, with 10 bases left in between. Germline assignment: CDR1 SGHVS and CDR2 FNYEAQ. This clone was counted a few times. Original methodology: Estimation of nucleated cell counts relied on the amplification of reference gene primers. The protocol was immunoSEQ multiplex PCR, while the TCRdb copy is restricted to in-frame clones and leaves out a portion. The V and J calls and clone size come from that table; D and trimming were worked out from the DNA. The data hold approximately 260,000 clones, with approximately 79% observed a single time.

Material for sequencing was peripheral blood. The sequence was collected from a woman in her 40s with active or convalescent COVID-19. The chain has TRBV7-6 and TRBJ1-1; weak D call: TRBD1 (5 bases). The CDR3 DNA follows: TGTGCCAGCAGCTTAGAGGCGGGACGTGAAGCTTTCTTT. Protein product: CASSLEAGREAFF.